These T cell receptor beta chains were read from a single sample in a study of blood T cell repertoires in COVID-19. Generated by immunoSEQ multiplex PCR, the TCRdb table keeps only in-frame clones and is missing some. The sample holds around 170,000 clones, about four fifths seen once. The sample consisted of peripheral blood. The source of these receptors is a woman between 35 and 50 years old with acute or convalescent COVID-19. Both conserved end residues are part of each CDR3. A D gene is named only where the DNA matches it firmly. Some rows mark clone size as missing; the rest say once, few, many or name a class of expanded clone.

CDR3aa: CASSLWNQPQHF
CDR3nt: TGTGCCAGCAGCCTATGGAATCAGCCCCAGCATTTT
v_gene: TRBV7-9
j_gene: TRBJ1-5
d_gene: -
abundance: few
len: 12

CDR3aa: CASIPWRGEETQYF
CDR3nt: TGTGCCAGCATCCCCTGGCGGGGGGAAGAGACCCAGTACTTC
v_gene: TRBV7-8
j_gene: TRBJ2-5
d_gene: TRBD2
abundance: -
len: 14

CDR3aa: CASSLSGYQQYF
CDR3nt: TGCGCCAGCAGCTTGTCCGGGTATCAGCAGTACTTC
v_gene: TRBV5-1
j_gene: TRBJ2-7
d_gene: -
abundance: -
len: 12

CDR3aa: CASSKVSLNLRETQYF
CDR3nt: TGTGCCAGCAGCAAAGTAAGCCTCAACCTTCGAGAGACCCAGTACTTC
v_gene: TRBV21-1
j_gene: TRBJ2-5
d_gene: -
abundance: -
len: 16

CDR3aa: CASSIEADRAGYEQYF
CDR3nt: TGTGCCAGCAGCATAGAAGCGGACAGGGCGGGCTACGAGCAGTACTTC
v_gene: TRBV9
j_gene: TRBJ2-7
d_gene: TRBD1
abundance: -
len: 16

CDR3aa: CASSQVGGYRGEAFF
CDR3nt: TGTGCCAGCAGCCAAGTCGGCGGGTACAGGGGTGAAGCTTTCTTT
v_gene: TRBV14
j_gene: TRBJ1-1
d_gene: TRBD1
abundance: -
len: 15

CDR3aa: CASSGGHYEQYF
CDR3nt: TGTGCCAGCTCAGGGGGACACTACGAGCAGTACTTC
v_gene: TRBV18
j_gene: TRBJ2-7
d_gene: -
abundance: few
len: 12

CDR3aa: CASSRQGDQPQHF
CDR3nt: TGTGCCAGCAGCCGACAGGGGGATCAGCCCCAGCATTTT
v_gene: TRBV6-5
j_gene: TRBJ1-5
d_gene: TRBD1
abundance: -
len: 13

CDR3aa: CASNGAVGSYNEQFF
CDR3nt: TGTGCCAGCAACGGAGCCGTAGGCTCCTACAATGAGCAGTTCTTC
v_gene: TRBV6-5
j_gene: TRBJ2-1
d_gene: -
abundance: -
len: 15

CDR3aa: CASVGTSVQETQYF
CDR3nt: TGTGCTAGTGTAGGAACTAGCGTCCAAGAGACCCAGTACTTC
v_gene: TRBV12-5
j_gene: TRBJ2-5
d_gene: TRBD2
abundance: once
len: 14

CDR3aa: CASSPSGGGLYEQYF
CDR3nt: TGTGCCAGCAGCCCTAGCGGGGGGGGTCTCTACGAGCAGTACTTC
v_gene: TRBV7-6
j_gene: TRBJ2-7
d_gene: TRBD2
abundance: -
len: 15

CDR3aa: CASSFKGLAGDHTQYF
CDR3nt: TGTGCCAGCAGCTTCAAGGGACTAGCGGGAGACCATACGCAGTATTTT
v_gene: TRBV5-4
j_gene: TRBJ2-3
d_gene: TRBD2
abundance: -
len: 16

CDR3aa: CASSQDVSLELFF
CDR3nt: TGTGCCAGCAGCCAAGATGTATCCCTAGAACTGTTTTTT
v_gene: TRBV3-1/TRBV3-2
j_gene: TRBJ1-4
d_gene: -
abundance: -
len: 13

CDR3aa: CASSPDPGKRGEPQHF
CDR3nt: TGTGCCAGTAGTCCCGACCCGGGTAAACGCGGGGAGCCCCAGCATTTT
v_gene: TRBV19
j_gene: TRBJ1-5
d_gene: -
abundance: -
len: 16

CDR3aa: CASSLRGGSGNTIYF
CDR3nt: TGTGCCAGCAGCTTACGGGGGGGCTCTGGAAACACCATATATTTT
v_gene: TRBV7-7
j_gene: TRBJ1-3
d_gene: -
abundance: -
len: 15

CDR3aa: CASSASSYNEQFF
CDR3nt: TGTGCCAGCAGCGCGAGCTCCTACAATGAGCAGTTCTTC
v_gene: TRBV9
j_gene: TRBJ2-1
d_gene: -
abundance: -
len: 13

CDR3aa: CASSYFPQGVENIQYF
CDR3nt: TGTGCCAGCAGTTACTTCCCACAGGGTGTTGAAAACATTCAGTACTTC
v_gene: TRBV6-5
j_gene: TRBJ2-4
d_gene: -
abundance: -
len: 16

CDR3aa: CAIRDNLAGGSNEQFF
CDR3nt: TGTGCCATCAGGGATAATCTAGCGGGAGGCTCCAATGAGCAGTTCTTC
v_gene: TRBV10-3
j_gene: TRBJ2-1
d_gene: TRBD2
abundance: few
len: 16

CDR3aa: CASSEPREIQYF
CDR3nt: TGTGCCAGCAGTGAACCCCGGGAGATTCAGTACTTC
v_gene: TRBV6-1
j_gene: TRBJ2-4
d_gene: -
abundance: -
len: 12

CDR3aa: CASRGDRDYEKLFF
CDR3nt: TGTGCCAGCAGAGGGGACAGGGACTATGAAAAACTGTTTTTT
v_gene: TRBV28
j_gene: TRBJ1-4
d_gene: TRBD1
abundance: -
len: 14

CDR3aa: CASSSPRGGGGLGTGELFF
CDR3nt: TGTGCCAGCAGCTCCCCAAGGGGGGGCGGGGGTCTCGGCACCGGGGAGCTGTTTTTT
v_gene: TRBV11-2
j_gene: TRBJ2-2
d_gene: -
abundance: -
len: 19

CDR3aa: CSVQGLSYEQYF
CDR3nt: TGCAGCGTTCAAGGACTTTCCTACGAGCAGTACTTC
v_gene: TRBV29-1
j_gene: TRBJ2-7
d_gene: -
abundance: -
len: 12

CDR3aa: CASRRGAPLNEQFF
CDR3nt: TGTGCCAGCCGTCGGGGGGCCCCTTTGAATGAGCAGTTCTTC
v_gene: TRBV27
j_gene: TRBJ2-1
d_gene: -
abundance: -
len: 14

CDR3aa: CASSQQGQGYSPLHF
CDR3nt: TGTGCCAGCAGCCAACAAGGACAGGGATACTCACCCCTCCACTTT
v_gene: TRBV14
j_gene: TRBJ1-6
d_gene: TRBD1
abundance: -
len: 15

CDR3aa: CACTTGNTEAFF
CDR3nt: TGTGCCTGTACTACAGGGAACACTGAAGCTTTCTTT
v_gene: TRBV30
j_gene: TRBJ1-1
d_gene: -
abundance: -
len: 12

CDR3aa: CASSIPPARGLYGYTF
CDR3nt: TGTGCCAGTAGTATCCCCCCCGCCAGAGGCCTCTATGGCTACACCTTC
v_gene: TRBV19
j_gene: TRBJ1-2
d_gene: -
abundance: -
len: 16